Listed below are T cell receptor beta chains from one sample, sequenced in a study of blood T cell repertoires in COVID-19. Produced via immunoSEQ multiplex PCR; TCRdb's table is partial and in-frame only. The sample includes about 84,000 clones, about 83% of them seen just once. The sample taken for sequencing was peripheral blood. The receptors stem from a man older than 75 with active or convalescent COVID-19. CDR3s include the opening cysteine and the closing phenylalanine or tryptophan. D genes are given only for firm matches. Some rows have no size entry. The others give once, few or many, or a class for an expanded clone.

d_call	v_call	j_call	cdr3_length	clone_size	cdr3_aa	cdr3_nt
-	TRBV7-2	TRBJ1-2	14	few	CASTYDTGDYGYTF	TGTGCCAGCACCTACGATACCGGGGACTATGGCTACACCTTC
-	TRBV28	TRBJ1-5	17	-	CASTEVQGGYSNQPQHF	TGTGCCAGCACCGAAGTGCAGGGCGGCTATAGCAATCAGCCCCAGCATTTT
-	TRBV19	TRBJ1-5	14	-	CASSKKGDGSPQHF	TGTGCCAGTAGTAAAAAGGGGGACGGTAGTCCCCAGCATTTT
TRBD2	TRBV7-6	TRBJ2-7	15	-	CASRPLAKQSYEQYF	TGTGCCAGCAGGCCACTAGCGAAGCAATCCTACGAGCAGTACTTC
TRBD1	TRBV11-3	TRBJ1-6	14	-	CASSLGQENSPLHF	TGTGCCAGCAGCCTAGGACAGGAGAATTCACCCCTCCACTTT
-	TRBV11-2	TRBJ2-3	15	-	CASSFLVSGTDTQYF	TGTGCCAGCAGCTTCCTCGTTTCGGGCACAGATACGCAGTATTTT
TRBD1	TRBV2	TRBJ1-5	17	-	CASSEGQGVWSNQPQHF	TGTGCCAGCAGTGAGGGCCAGGGGGTCTGGAGCAATCAGCCCCAGCATTTT
TRBD1	TRBV3-1/TRBV3-2	TRBJ1-4	16	-	CASSGQGASTNEKLFF	TGTGCCAGCAGCGGTCAGGGGGCGTCAACTAATGAAAAACTGTTTTTT
TRBD2	TRBV28	TRBJ2-3	18	once	CASSFKWEGLVGTDTQYF	TGTGCCAGCAGTTTTAAGTGGGAGGGCCTCGTCGGCACAGATACGCAGTATTTT
-	TRBV11-2	TRBJ2-2	14	-	CASSLSGGTGELFF	TGTGCCAGCAGCTTAAGCGGAGGCACCGGGGAGCTGTTTTTT
TRBD1	TRBV10-1	TRBJ2-2	15	-	CASSEGQGNTGELFF	TGCGCCAGCAGTGAAGGACAGGGGAACACCGGGGAGCTGTTTTTT
TRBD1	TRBV6-2/TRBV6-3	TRBJ2-7	15	-	CASSYDRGLIYEQYF	TGTGCCAGCAGTTACGACAGGGGGCTGATCTACGAGCAGTACTTC
-	TRBV5-4	TRBJ2-1	17	-	CASSLATGRGSYNEQFF	TGTGCCAGCAGCTTGGCCACGGGCAGGGGATCCTACAATGAGCAGTTCTTC
TRBD1	TRBV7-2	TRBJ2-5	14	-	CASSPDRVWKTQYF	TGTGCCAGCAGCCCAGACAGGGTTTGGAAGACCCAGTACTTC
-	TRBV27	TRBJ2-5	11	-	CASSFRGTQYF	TGTGCCAGCAGTTTTAGGGGGACCCAGTACTTC
TRBD1	TRBV7-2	TRBJ1-5	16	-	CASSFGGQKARQPQHF	TGTGCCAGCAGCTTTGGGGGACAGAAGGCACGACAGCCCCAGCATTTT
TRBD2	TRBV10-3	TRBJ2-3	17	-	CAISESHSGGAADTQYF	TGTGCCATCAGTGAGTCGCATAGCGGGGGGGCCGCAGATACGCAGTATTTT
-	TRBV6-5	TRBJ1-1	15	-	CASSHNGQLNTEAFF	TGTGCCAGCAGTCACAATGGACAGTTGAACACTGAAGCTTTCTTT
TRBD1	TRBV7-2	TRBJ1-5	14	-	CASSKDRGNQPQHF	TGTGCCAGCAGTAAAGACAGGGGAAATCAGCCCCAGCATTTT
-	TRBV24-1	TRBJ2-5	14	-	CATSVQGRPETQYF	TGTGCCACCAGTGTTCAGGGGCGCCCGGAGACCCAGTACTTC
TRBD2	TRBV5-1	TRBJ2-3	13	-	CASFRGGTDTQYF	TGCGCCAGCTTCCGGGGGGGAACAGATACGCAGTATTTT
TRBD2	TRBV24-1	TRBJ2-2	17	once	CATSPPGLAGNTGELFF	TGTGCCACCAGTCCTCCGGGACTAGCGGGGAACACCGGGGAGCTGTTTTTT
TRBD1	TRBV2	TRBJ1-2	14	-	CASVTDRGRYGYTF	TGTGCCAGCGTGACAGACAGGGGTAGATATGGCTACACCTTC
-	TRBV20-1	TRBJ2-7	11	-	CSARDHYEQYF	TGCAGTGCTAGAGATCATTACGAGCAGTACTTC